This T cell receptor beta chain was retrieved from a study of post-analysis software for immune sequencing data. For the study at large: Relapsing-remitting, secondary progressive and progressive-relapsing courses of multiple sclerosis were included.

Findings and limits, study-wide: TRBV segments more frequent in patients than in controls numbered roughly 5 and included TRBV5-6, TRBV5-1 and TRBV20-1. Normalized Chao1 diversity was significantly lower in multiple sclerosis patients than in controls.

The CDR3 length is 12 residues. V lost 10 bases and J lost 10; bases outside the gene matches: 10. Germline-derived CDR1 and CDR2 are ENHRY and SYGVKD. Libraries were made from TCR beta cDNA, and they carried unique molecular identifiers. Input populations of about 1 to 11 million T cells gave rise to some 500,000 cDNA molecules. TCRdb used MiXCR to reprocess the PCR reads, holding one entry per CDR3 protein. The sample includes 450,000 or so distinct CDR3 sequences, nearly 45% of them seen just once. Notes on this clonotype: The target antigen is unknown.

This chain joins TRBV10-3 and TRBJ2-4; 7 positions match TRBD1. The material sequenced was blood. The clonotype originates from a girl aged 10 to 17 with multiple sclerosis. The CDR3 protein is CATGTDLGIQYF. CDR3 DNA sequence: TGTGCCACCGGGACAGACCTTGGGATTCAGTACTTC.